The 21 T cell receptor beta chains below were found in one sample sequenced in a study of blood T cell repertoires in COVID-19. Sequencing used immunoSEQ multiplex PCR; TCRdb keeps in-frame clones, though not all of them. In the table there are 130,000 to 150,000 clones, roughly 85% of which are singletons. Sequenced: peripheral blood. All receptors come from a man in his fifties or sixties with acute or convalescent COVID-19.

The gene calls are TRBV10-3 and TRBJ2-6; D not resolved. This CDR3 region has 14 residues. Germline lookup yields CDR1 ENHRY and CDR2 SYGVKD. V was trimmed by 6 bases and J by 0 bases, leaving 6 bases between them. Written as DNA, the CDR3 is TGTGCCATCAGGCAAGCCTCTGGGGCCAACGTCCTGACTTTC. Residues: CAIRQASGANVLTF.

The chain is built from TRBV27 and TRBJ2-2, with 12 bases aligning to TRBD2. CDR1 is MNHEY and CDR2 is SMNVEV in the germline V gene (reference sequence). The V and J ends lost 8 bases and 1 base, in that order; junction bases with no gene match: 14. This CDR3 has 19 amino acids. The CDR3 DNA follows: TGTGCCAGCGCCAGACTAGCGGGAGAATACGGCCGGAACACCGGGGAGCTGTTTTTT. It translates to CASARLAGEYGRNTGELFF.

The chain combines TRBV28 with TRBJ1-4; D ambiguous. V was cut by 5 bases and J by 7 bases, with 17 bases left in between. The CDR3 extends over 15 amino acids. The V gene's germline CDR1 is MDHEN and CDR2 SYDVKM. As DNA, the CDR3 is TGTGCCAGCAGTCTCCCGACCGGAGATGGTGAAAAACTGTTTTTT. It is translated as CASSLPTGDGEKLFF.

The genes are TRBV25-1 and TRBJ1-5; D is uncertain. Germline V CDR1 and CDR2: MGHDK, SYGVNS. The ends were cut back, 2 bases at V and 0 bases at J, with 8 bases in the middle. This CDR3 is 15 amino acids long. CDR3 residues: CASSESRYSNQPQHF. In DNA form, the CDR3 reads TGTGCCAGCAGTGAAAGTCGGTATAGCAATCAGCCCCAGCATTTT.

V usage is TRBV18 and J usage is TRBJ1-2; possible D gene TRBD1, 5 bases. The V and J ends lost 5 bases and 3 bases respectively, with 19 bases between them. The germline V gene has CDR1 KGHSH and CDR2 LQKENI. The CDR3 consists of 16 residues. This chain's CDR3 is CASSRVRQLPDYGYTF. The CDR3 nucleotides are TGTGCCAGCTCAAGAGTACGACAGCTCCCCGACTATGGCTACACCTTC.

This sequence joins TRBV11-2 and TRBJ2-1, with 9 positions matching TRBD2. Losses at the gene ends were 8 bases for V and 6 bases for J; bases not matched to a gene: 11. This CDR3 is built from 15 residues. CDR1 is SGHAT and CDR2 is FQNNGV in the germline V gene. The CDR3 protein is CASRTGAGGANEQFF. Here the CDR3 DNA reads TGTGCCAGCCGAACAGGGGCGGGAGGGGCCAATGAGCAGTTCTTC.

The chain carries TRBV2 and TRBJ1-6; a weak D match, TRBD1 (5 bases). Germline lookup yields CDR1 SNHLY and CDR2 FYNNEI. This CDR3 has 14 residues. V was clipped by 4 bases and J by 6 bases, with 10 bases between them. DNA of the CDR3: TGTGCCAGCAGTGGGGGGACTTTTAATTCACCCCTCCACTTT. Translation: CASSGGTFNSPLHF. The full variable domain, rest sourced from reference TRBV2 and TRBJ1-6, is EPEVTQTPSHQVTQMGQEVILRCVPISNHLYFYWYRQILGQKVEFLVSFYNNEISEKSEIFDDQFSVERPDGSNFTLKIRSTKLEDSAMYFCASSGGTFNSPLHFGNGTRLTVT.

This clone was detected only once. The same CDR3 also results from other DNA sequences found in this sample. The chain has TRBV18 and TRBJ2-7; 7 bases match TRBD1. The CDR3 has 15 residues. Germline values: CDR1 KGHSH, CDR2 LQKENI. With V trimmed by 2 bases and J by 0 bases, 4 bases remained unmatched. The CDR3 loop is CASSPGQASSYEQYF. In DNA, the CDR3 is TGTGCCAGCTCACCAGGACAGGCCAGCTCCTACGAGCAGTACTTC.

The CDR3 sequence: CASSQSGTLERELFF. In DNA form, the CDR3 reads TGCGCCAGCAGCCAATCCGGGACATTAGAAAGGGAGCTGTTTTTT. J is TRBJ2-2 and V is TRBV4-3; D possibly corresponds to TRBD1 (6 bases). V lost 2 bases and J lost 9, with 16 bases in between. This CDR3 has 15 amino acids. Germline loops: CDR1 LGHNA, CDR2 YSLEER.

The chain is built from TRBV27 and TRBJ1-5, with 9 bases that match TRBD1. This CDR3 comprises 17 residues. With V trimmed by 5 bases and J by 2 bases, 10 bases remained unmatched. Germline CDR1 reads MNHEY; CDR2 reads SMNVEV (reference sequence). CDR3 amino acids: CASSPYRDRVRNQPQHF. Here the CDR3 DNA reads TGTGCCAGCAGTCCATACCGGGACAGGGTTCGCAATCAGCCCCAGCATTTT.

CDR3 nucleotides: TGCGCCAGCAGTCTCGGGACTACAGGAGATACGCAGTATTTT. Translated, it gives CASSLGTTGDTQYF. The chain couples TRBV5-1 to TRBJ2-3, with 7 bases fitting TRBD2. CDR3 size: 14 residues. Germline CDR1 is SGHRS and CDR2 is YFSETQ. V gave up 5 bases and J gave up 5 bases; unmatched junction bases: 8. Using reference TRBV5-1 and TRBJ2-3 for the parts outside the CDR3, the full variable domain is KAGVTQTPRYLIKTRGQQVTLSCSPISGHRSVSWYQQTPGQGLQFLFEYFSETQRNKGNFPGRFSGRQFSNSRSEMNVSTLELGDSALYLCASSLGTTGDTQYFGPGTRLTVL.

This sequence joins TRBV7-2 and TRBJ1-2; the D is unclear. The CDR3 contains 13 residues. The V gene's germline CDR1 is SGHTA and CDR2 FQGNSA. Trimming removed 1 base from V and 5 bases from J, with 8 bases in between. The CDR3 loop is CASSLGQFYGYTF. CDR3 bases: TGTGCCAGCAGCTTAGGGCAGTTTTATGGCTACACCTTC.

This clone has just a few counts. The chain recombines TRBV5-4 with TRBJ1-1, with D perhaps matching TRBD1 (5 bases). The V end lost 6 bases, the J end lost 1 base, and 16 bases lay between the germline ends. The germline V gene has CDR1 SGHNT and CDR2 YYREEE (reference sequence). This CDR3 has 15 amino acids. CDR3 amino acids: CASTKKGSKNTEAFF. The CDR3, as DNA: TGTGCCAGCACCAAGAAGGGGTCTAAGAACACTGAAGCTTTCTTT.

The chain uses TRBV24-1 and TRBJ1-5; TRBD1 is a possible D gene (5 bases). CDR3 length equals 19 residues. Germline V lookup: CDR1 KGHDR, CDR2 SFDVKD. The V end was cut by 2 bases, the J end by 0 bases, with 19 bases between. The CDR3 nucleotides are TGTGCCACCAGTGATTCGGTACAGGTTCTCCTCTATAGCAATCAGCCCCAGCATTTT. Translated, it gives CATSDSVQVLLYSNQPQHF.

The CDR3 spells CASSVSGNDNEQFF. In nucleotides, the CDR3 is TGTGCCAGCAGCGTTAGCGGGAACGACAATGAGCAGTTCTTC. The V call is TRBV9, the J call TRBJ2-1; 8 bases are a match to TRBD2. The CDR3 contains 14 residues. Germline V gives CDR1 SGDLS, CDR2 YYNGEE. V dropped 2 bases and J dropped 5; count of bases not matched to a gene: 3. The whole variable domain, filled in from reference TRBV9 and TRBJ2-1, reads DSGVTQTPKHLITATGQRVTLRCSPRSGDLSVYWYQQSLDQGLQFLIQYYNGEERAKGNILERFSAQQFPDLHSELNLSSLELGDSALYFCASSVSGNDNEQFFGPGTRLTVL.

The chain employs TRBV5-6 and TRBJ2-1, with D unclear. V was clipped by 2 bases and J by 2 bases, with 8 bases between them. CDR1 and CDR2 (germline): SGHDT, YYEEEE. The CDR3 extends over 14 amino acids. CDR3 nucleotides: TGTGCCAGCAGCTTACCCCAGACCTACAATGAGCAGTTCTTC. Translated, it gives CASSLPQTYNEQFF.

This clone was found a few times. The chain combines TRBV18 with TRBJ1-6; the match to TRBD1 covers 7 bases. Germline-derived CDR1 and CDR2 are KGHSH and LQKENI. Trimming cost V 2 bases and J 7 bases; bases outside gene matches: 8. CDR3 size: 16 residues. The CDR3 coding sequence is TGTGCCAGCTCACCAGAGGGGTCAGGGGGAAATTCACCCCTCCACTTT. It encodes CASSPEGSGGNSPLHF.

The chain recombines TRBV5-8 with TRBJ1-2; D is uncertain. In germline, CDR1 is SGHTS, CDR2 YDEGEE. This CDR3 is 13 amino acids long. V lost 6 bases and J lost 4, with 13 bases in between. CDR3 in DNA: TGTGCCAGCACCGACCGGGGAGGCTATGGCTACACCTTC. Translating it yields CASTDRGGYGYTF. Variable domain in full (rest from reference TRBV5-8 and TRBJ1-2): EAGVTQSPTHLIKTRGQQATLRCSPISGHTSVYWYQQALGLGLQFLLWYDEGEERNRGNFPPRFSGRQFPNYSSELNVNALELEDSALYLCASTDRGGYGYTFGSGTRLTVV.

The chain has TRBV5-1 and TRBJ1-1; 8 nucleotides align to TRBD1. Germline V gives CDR1 SGHRS, CDR2 YFSETQ. The CDR3 consists of 16 residues. The J segment lost 1 base and the V segment lost 0 bases, leaving 5 bases of the junction unmatched. CDR3 bases: TGCGCCAGCAGCTTGGGGGCAGGGGGCTCGAACACTGAAGCTTTCTTT. It specifies CASSLGAGGSNTEAFF.

The CDR3: CASSLGSGIGPEQYF. The CDR3 nucleotides are TGTGCCAGCAGCTTGGGCAGCGGGATAGGGCCCGAGCAGTACTTC. The chain recombines TRBV7-9 with TRBJ2-7; TRBD2 agrees at 7 bases. Germline lookup yields CDR1 SEHNR and CDR2 FQNEAQ (reference sequence). The CDR3 spans 15 residues. After removal of 3 bases from V and 6 bases from J, the junction contained 11 bases not matched to a gene.

The CDR3 sequence is CASSPVSAETYNEQFF. The DNA for the CDR3 is TGTGCCAGCAGTCCAGTGAGTGCGGAGACCTACAATGAGCAGTTCTTC. V and J are TRBV5-5 and TRBJ2-1; no reliable D call. The CDR3 is 16 residues long. Germline CDR1 and CDR2: SGHKS and YYEKEE (reference sequence). The germline V and J ends were trimmed by 5 bases and 2 bases, with 17 bases remaining between them.